The 20 T cell receptor beta chains below all came from one sample that was sequenced in a study of T cells in Graves' hyperthyroidism and ophthalmopathy. The CDR3 regions of TCR beta were amplified from RNA transcripts. First-round RT-PCR of the TCR CDR3 relied on the HTBI primer set. TCRdb ran MiXCR on the multiplex PCR reads and lists one entry per CDR3 protein. The sample records over 300,000 distinct CDR3 sequences, approximately 15% being singletons. The sample was blood. These receptors all stem from a woman aged 60-75 years with Graves' hyperthyroidism.

A word on this clonotype: A much more abundant neighbour one base away suggests this may be a read error. The rearrangement joins TRBV24-1 to TRBJ2-2; D uncertain. V dropped 9 bases and J dropped 3 bases, with 16 bases sitting between them. The CDR3 totals 15 residues. The V gene's germline CDR1 is KGHDR and CDR2 SFDVKD. The CDR3 reads CATGVGRLDTGELFF. In DNA form, the CDR3 reads TGTGCCACCGGTGTAGGCAGGCTGGACACCGGGGAGCTGTTTTTT.

This rearrangement joins TRBV6-2 or TRBV6-3 to TRBJ2-1; D gene ambiguous. The ends were cut back, 2 bases at V and 10 bases at J, with 6 bases in the middle. This CDR3 contains 11 residues. CDR1 and CDR2 (germline): MNHEY, SVGEGT. This CDR3 reads CASSYADEQFF. In DNA form, the CDR3 reads TGTGCCAGCAGTTACGCGGACGAGCAGTTCTTC.

This clonotype was seen many times. The chain joins TRBV7-9 to TRBJ2-1; D is possibly TRBD1 (7 bases). The germline V gene encodes CDR1 SEHNR and CDR2 FQNEAQ (reference sequence). This CDR3 is built from 12 residues. V was cut by 5 bases and J by 8 bases, with 10 bases left in between. The CDR3 reads CASSQGGDEQFF. The CDR3 DNA reads as TGTGCCAGCAGCCAGGGGGGTGATGAGCAGTTCTTC.

This clonotype has a count of ten or more. This rearrangement joins TRBV20-1 to TRBJ1-2, with a possible D match to TRBD1 (6 bases). The CDR3 extends over 12 amino acids. Germline CDR1 reads DFQATT; CDR2 reads SNEGSKA (reference sequence). Trimming shortened V by 4 bases and J by 5 bases, and 11 bases separated the two germline ends. CDR3 region: CSANRVAYGYTF. CDR3 sequence (DNA): TGCAGTGCTAACAGGGTCGCATATGGCTACACCTTC.

This clonotype has a count of ten or more. The gene calls are TRBV28 and TRBJ2-7; 8 nucleotides line up with TRBD1. V lost 4 bases, J lost 2 bases, and 4 bases stayed unmatched. The germline CDR1 and CDR2 sequences are MDHEN and SYDVKM. The CDR3 is 14 residues long. The CDR3 loop is CASSSGQGPYEQYF. In nucleotides, the CDR3 is TGTGCCAGCAGTTCCGGACAGGGTCCCTACGAGCAGTACTTC.

The chain couples TRBV12-3 or TRBV12-4 to TRBJ2-1, with D hard to call. CDR3 length: 12 amino acids. Between the trimmed V and J ends, which lost 5 bases and 6 bases, there was a span of 8 bases. In DNA, the CDR3 is TGTGCCAGCAGTCCTAGGAGCAATGAGCAGTTCTTC. Translated: CASSPRSNEQFF.

This clonotype was seen many times. The chain combines TRBV10-1 with TRBJ2-5, with TRBD2 identical over 7 bases. The J segment lost 5 bases and the V segment lost 0 bases, leaving 9 bases of the junction unmatched. The CDR3 sequence is 16 residues long. CDR1 and CDR2 (germline): WNHNN, SYGVQD (reference sequence). CDR3 region: CASSESLGRGDETQYF. As DNA, the CDR3 is TGCGCCAGCAGTGAGTCGTTGGGACGGGGGGACGAGACCCAGTACTTC.

Comment on this clonotype: An end of the junction does not agree with germline; a read error may underlie this. The chain has TRBV11-2 and TRBJ2-7; 11 bases map to TRBD2. This CDR3 comprises 15 residues. Germline-derived CDR1 and CDR2 are SGHAT and FQNNGV. The CDR3 here is CASSRGTSGTYEQYF. In DNA form, the CDR3 reads TGCGCCAGCAGCCGGGGGACTAGCGGCACCTACGAGCAGTACTTC.

The chain links TRBV7-9 to TRBJ2-3; D is perhaps TRBD2 (5 bases). Germline V lookup: CDR1 SEHNR, CDR2 FQNEAQ (reference sequence). V was clipped by 4 bases and J by 4 bases, with 6 bases between them. The CDR3 loop spans 12 amino acids. As DNA, the CDR3 is TGTGCCAGCAGCTCGGAGGCAGATACGCAGTATTTT. As protein: CASSSEADTQYF.

This clonotype was seen at least ten times. The CDR3 loop is CSARESGTPGEKLFF. CDR3 coding DNA: TGCAGTGCTAGAGAGTCCGGGACGCCAGGTGAAAAACTGTTTTTT. The chain links TRBV20-1 to TRBJ1-4, with a possible D match to TRBD1 (5 bases). The CDR3 is made up of 15 amino acids. Germline CDR1 and CDR2: DFQATT and SNEGSKA (reference sequence). V gave up 0 bases and J gave up 7 bases, with 15 bases separating them.

This clonotype was detected a few times. J is TRBJ1-6 and V is TRBV19; D remains unclear. V was trimmed by 3 bases and J by 7 bases, leaving 10 bases between them. The CDR3 extends over 14 amino acids. In germline, CDR1 is LNHDA, CDR2 SQIVND (reference sequence). CDR3: CASSIRFGNSPLHF. Here the CDR3 DNA reads TGTGCCAGTAGTATTAGGTTCGGAAATTCACCCCTCCACTTT.

In its sample, this clonotype was seen many times. This sequence joins TRBV11-2 and TRBJ2-7; D gene unclear. Germline V gene lookup returns CDR1 SGHAT and CDR2 FQNNGV. The V end was cut by 5 bases, the J end by 2 bases, with 16 bases between. The CDR3 has 15 residues. The CDR3 nucleotides are TGTGCCAGCAGCAGAGAGAGTGGGTGGACCTACGAGCAGTACTTC. Translating it yields CASSRESGWTYEQYF.

This clonotype turned up a few times. The V gene is TRBV29-1, the J gene TRBJ2-5; 15 bases are shared with TRBD2. Germline V lookup: CDR1 SQVTM, CDR2 ANQGSEA. V shed 6 bases and J 1 base; nucleotides not matched to a gene: 12. This CDR3 region has 18 residues. CDR3 in amino acids: CSVIGLAGGPSPQETQYF. The CDR3 bases are TGCAGCGTAATCGGACTAGCGGGAGGGCCAAGCCCCCAAGAGACCCAGTACTTC.

The sample holds many counts of this clonotype. CDR3 coding DNA: TGTGCCAGTAGTCCTCAAGCACCCTTCACAGATACGCAGTATTTT. Translated, it gives CASSPQAPFTDTQYF. The chain joins TRBV19 to TRBJ2-3; no firm D call. Trimming left V 5 bases short and J 2 bases short, with 14 bases between. The CDR3 spans 15 residues. Germline-derived CDR1 and CDR2 are LNHDA and SQIVND (reference sequence).

This clonotype came up many times. This chain uses TRBV3-1 with TRBJ2-5; the D is unclear. CDR1 LGHDT and CDR2 YNNKEL come from the germline V gene (reference sequence). The CDR3 extends over 12 amino acids. Trimming pared 2 bases from V and 5 bases from J, leaving 6 bases between. DNA of the CDR3: TGTGCCAGCAGCCAACTAGGCGAGACCCAGTACTTC. It codes for CASSQLGETQYF.

The chain carries TRBV19 and TRBJ2-7, with a weak D call TRBD1 (6 bases). The CDR3 runs 15 residues. V lost 4 bases and J 7 bases, leaving 20 bases between the germline ends. CDR1 and CDR2 (germline): LNHDA, SQIVND (reference sequence). The CDR3, as DNA: TGTGCCAGTAGTACTTGGACAGCTACGGGTGAGGAGCAGTACTTC. The encoded protein is CASSTWTATGEEQYF.

Ten or more counts support this clonotype. The chain carries TRBV3-1 and TRBJ2-7; 8 nucleotides align to TRBD1. Looked up from germline, CDR1 is LGHDT and CDR2 is YNNKEL (reference sequence). There are 14 residues in the CDR3. The ends lost 5 bases at V and 6 bases at J; junction bases unmatched: 9. CDR3 in amino acids: CASSSGGQGREQYF. CDR3 sequence (DNA): TGTGCCAGCAGCTCCGGAGGACAGGGTCGCGAGCAGTACTTC.

The chain employs TRBV10-3 and TRBJ1-2; 9 nucleotides match TRBD1. The CDR3 is 14 residues long. V lost 2 bases, J lost 2 bases, and 0 bases stayed unmatched. CDR1 is ENHRY, CDR2 SYGVKD, per germline. This CDR3 reads CAISEGQGNYGYTF. CDR3 coding DNA: TGTGCCATCAGTGAGGGACAGGGGAACTATGGCTACACCTTC.

The sample holds many counts of this clonotype. The V gene is TRBV7-9, the J gene TRBJ2-7, with 7 bases lining up with TRBD1. Trimming removed 4 bases from V and 4 bases from J; junction bases left unmatched: 7. Germline V gene data show CDR1 as SEHNR and CDR2 as FQNEAQ (reference sequence). This CDR3 comprises 14 residues. This CDR3 is CASSSWDSEYEQYF. As DNA, the CDR3 is TGTGCCAGCAGCTCCTGGGACAGCGAATACGAGCAGTACTTC.

This clonotype was observed a handful of times. V is TRBV5-6 and J is TRBJ1-2; D remains unclear. The CDR3 is 13 residues long. Trimming pared 2 bases from V and 6 bases from J, leaving 11 bases between. Per germline, CDR1 SGHDT and CDR2 YYEEEE. CDR3 DNA sequence: TGTGCCAGCAGCTTTGGCCGTTTCAATGGCTACACCTTC. Protein sequence: CASSFGRFNGYTF.